This TCR beta chain was captured in a study of cytomegalovirus exposure and HLA in healthy donors. Study conclusions and caveats: Researchers counted approximately 160 TCR beta chains as cytomegalovirus-associated. In the 120 or so validation repertoires, about 94% of cluster scores exceeded 0, per a later analysis. It was reported that the classifier diagnosed cytomegalovirus status with high specificity and sensitivity in both the original and validation cohorts.

The assay was immunoSEQ multiplex PCR, and TCRdb's table has in-frame clones only and misses some. Found here are 200,000 to 250,000 clones, over 80% of them singletons; the top ten hold around an eighth. CDR1 and CDR2 from the germline V gene are MNHEY and SMNVEV (reference sequence). This CDR3 is built from 15 residues. The junction had 6 bases not matched to a gene; V was cut back by 3 bases and J by 5 bases. As to this clone: Antigen unknown.

The chain couples TRBV27 to TRBJ2-1; 8 bases map to TRBD1. The receptor was derived from a woman younger than 45 in good health and CMV-seropositive. Sequencing was performed on PBMCs. CDR3 in amino acids: CASSLRTGWDNEQFF. The CDR3 DNA reads as TGTGCCAGCAGTTTGCGGACAGGGTGGGACAATGAGCAGTTCTTC.